The 22 T cell receptor beta chains below were found in one sample sequenced in a study of cytomegalovirus exposure and HLA in healthy donors. The primer mix had 60 Vbeta and 13 Jbeta primers. Here immunoSEQ multiplex PCR was the method, and the copy in TCRdb shows in-frame clones only, minus some. Here the sample spans 110,000 or so clones, about 75% being singletons. Sequenced input: PBMCs. These receptors came from a woman aged 40 to 50 in good health and CMV-seropositive.

This clone was seen just once. The genes are TRBV5-1 and TRBJ2-1, with 10 bases lining up with TRBD1. Trimming cost V 1 base and J 4 bases; bases outside gene matches: 11. The germline gives CDR1 SGHRS, CDR2 YFSETQ. The CDR3 covers 18 residues. The CDR3 DNA reads TGCGCCAGCAGCTTGTTGGGGGGGACAGGGGCGATTTACAATGAGCAGTTCTTC. Protein sequence: CASSLLGGTGAIYNEQFF. The entire variable domain, with the rest obtained from reference TRBV5-1 and TRBJ2-1, is as follows: KAGVTQTPRYLIKTRGQQVTLSCSPISGHRSVSWYQQTPGQGLQFLFEYFSETQRNKGNFPGRFSGRQFSNSRSEMNVSTLELGDSALYLCASSLLGGTGAIYNEQFFGPGTRLTVL.

The chain carries TRBV2 and TRBJ1-1, with D possibly being TRBD1 (5 bases). V shed 6 bases and J shed 6 bases, with 11 bases lying between them. The CDR3 extends over 12 amino acids. Germline V gene sequence: CDR1 SNHLY, CDR2 FYNNEI. DNA for the CDR3: TGTGCCAGCAGGCAGGGTGGCCCTGAAGCTTTCTTT. It specifies CASRQGGPEAFF.

V is TRBV4-1 and J is TRBJ2-2, with D perhaps TRBD2 (5 bases). CDR3 length equals 17 residues. Per the germline V gene, CDR1 is MGHRA and CDR2 is YSYEKL. V shed 5 bases and J shed 9 bases, with 25 bases lying between them. The CDR3 loop is CASSSSPRETGSRELFF. The CDR3 DNA reads TGCGCCAGCAGCTCTTCCCCCCGCGAGACGGGAAGCAGGGAGCTGTTTTTT.

The chain combines TRBV19 with TRBJ2-7, with D perhaps matching TRBD2 (6 bases). Germline assignment: CDR1 LNHDA and CDR2 SQIVND (reference sequence). V lost 5 bases and J lost 0, with 8 bases in between. The CDR3 is 13 amino acids. The CDR3 nucleotides are TGTGCCAGTAGTCAACTAGCCTCCTACGAGCAGTACTTC. Protein product: CASSQLASYEQYF.

CDR3 protein: CASSLTPGRNTGELFF. CDR3 in DNA: TGCGCCAGCAGCTTAACCCCTGGCAGGAACACCGGGGAGCTGTTTTTT. The chain is built from TRBV5-1 and TRBJ2-2; D gene ambiguous. Germline CDR1 SGHRS, CDR2 YFSETQ. The CDR3 spans 16 residues. With 2 bases removed from V and 1 base from J, the gap between germline ends came to 12 bases.

V gene TRBV5-1 combines with J gene TRBJ1-1; no definite D call. Looked up from germline, CDR1 is SGHRS and CDR2 is YFSETQ. V gave up 4 bases and J gave up 3 bases, with 19 bases separating them. The CDR3 is made up of 16 amino acids. CDR3 DNA sequence: TGCGCCAGCAGCACAACTTCTACGGTAGCCCACACTGAAGCTTTCTTT. Encoded protein: CASSTTSTVAHTEAFF. Full variable domain (rest looked up from reference TRBV5-1 and TRBJ1-1): KAGVTQTPRYLIKTRGQQVTLSCSPISGHRSVSWYQQTPGQGLQFLFEYFSETQRNKGNFPGRFSGRQFSNSRSEMNVSTLELGDSALYLCASSTTSTVAHTEAFFGQGTRLTVV.

This chain connects TRBV27 to TRBJ2-7, with a possible D match to TRBD2 (6 bases). CDR3 length equals 12 residues. The V end was cut by 3 bases, the J end by 6 bases, with 9 bases between. Germline V gene data show CDR1 as MNHEY and CDR2 as SMNVEV (reference sequence). The CDR3: CASSFRAGEQYF. In nucleotides, the CDR3 is TGTGCCAGCAGTTTCCGAGCGGGCGAGCAGTACTTC.

The chain carries TRBV9 and TRBJ2-3; 9 bases are shared with TRBD2. CDR3 length: 16 residues. Germline CDR1 reads SGDLS; CDR2 reads YYNGEE. J lost 5 bases, V lost 2 bases, and 9 bases had no gene match. In nucleotides, the CDR3 is TGTGCCAGCAGCGTTGGGCCTAGCGGGGCGATAGATACGCAGTATTTT. Amino acids: CASSVGPSGAIDTQYF. The whole variable domain, filled in from reference TRBV9 and TRBJ2-3, reads DSGVTQTPKHLITATGQRVTLRCSPRSGDLSVYWYQQSLDQGLQFLIQYYNGEERAKGNILERFSAQQFPDLHSELNLSSLELGDSALYFCASSVGPSGAIDTQYFGPGTRLTVL.

V usage is TRBV15 and J usage is TRBJ2-5, with TRBD2 matching over 11 bases. The CDR3 is made up of 17 amino acids. Germline CDR1 and CDR2: LNHNV and YYDKDF (reference sequence). V shed 1 base and J 4 bases; nucleotides not matched to a gene: 8. Here the CDR3 reads CATSRGFSGGAVETQYF. CDR3 sequence (DNA): TGTGCCACCAGCAGAGGGTTTAGCGGGGGGGCAGTAGAGACCCAGTACTTC.

This clone was observed once. V and J are TRBV5-1 and TRBJ1-4, with D tentatively TRBD1 (5 bases). V shed 3 bases and J shed 0 bases, with 12 bases lying between them. This CDR3 region has 16 residues. The germline V gene encodes CDR1 SGHRS and CDR2 YFSETQ. CDR3 nucleotides: TGCGCCAGCAGCTGGGGGGACGGACCAACTAATGAAAAACTGTTTTTT. Translating it yields CASSWGDGPTNEKLFF.

V is TRBV2 and J is TRBJ2-7; D remains ambiguous. This CDR3 has 11 residues. Germline V gives CDR1 SNHLY, CDR2 FYNNEI. V lost 10 bases to trimming and J lost 2 bases, with 9 bases between them. The CDR3 reads CATIRAYEQYF. CDR3 nucleotide sequence: TGTGCCACCATCCGCGCCTACGAGCAGTACTTC. Using reference TRBV2 and TRBJ2-7 for the parts outside the CDR3, the full variable domain is EPEVTQTPSHQVTQMGQEVILRCVPISNHLYFYWYRQILGQKVEFLVSFYNNEISEKSEIFDDQFSVERPDGSNFTLKIRSTKLEDSAMYFCATIRAYEQYFGPGTRLTVT.

The chain carries TRBV6-5 and TRBJ1-2; a weak D match, TRBD1 (5 bases). This CDR3 is 14 amino acids long. Deletions cut 6 bases from V and 7 bases from J, with 18 bases between. Germline CDR1 and CDR2: MNHEY and SVGAGI. The CDR3 loop reads CASSLKGAGGGYTF. The CDR3 DNA reads TGTGCCAGCAGCCTAAAAGGGGCGGGAGGTGGCTACACCTTC.

This rearrangement joins TRBV19 to TRBJ1-1; 10 bases fit TRBD1. The CDR3 loop spans 15 amino acids. Germline trimming cut 4 bases from V and 5 bases from J; bases unmatched to any gene: 7. CDR1 is LNHDA, CDR2 SQIVND, per germline (reference sequence). The CDR3 coding sequence is TGTGCCAGTAGTAGAGGACAGGGGGGACGGACTGAAGCTTTCTTT. Its translation is CASSRGQGGRTEAFF.

The rearrangement joins TRBV2 to TRBJ1-2; no clear D gene. V dropped 6 bases and J dropped 4 bases, with 12 bases sitting between them. Germline V gives CDR1 SNHLY, CDR2 FYNNEI. This CDR3 has 13 residues. The CDR3 bases are TGTGCCAGCAGACTGACACCCCTCTATGGCTACACCTTC. Its translation is CASRLTPLYGYTF.

The chain has TRBV7-8 and TRBJ1-1; 7 nucleotides align to TRBD1. CDR1 and CDR2 from the germline V gene are SGHVS and FQNEAQ. There are 14 residues in the CDR3. The junction had 9 bases not matched to a gene; V was cut back by 10 bases and J by 1 base. The DNA for the CDR3 is TGTGCCACCCACCTGGGGACAGCGAACACTGAAGCTTTCTTT. It encodes CATHLGTANTEAFF. Full variable domain (remainder filled in from reference TRBV7-8 and TRBJ1-1): GAGVSQSPRYKVAKRGQDVALRCDPISGHVSLFWYQQALGQGPEFLTYFQNEAQLDKSGLPSDRFFAERPEGSVSTLKIQRTQQEDSAVYLCATHLGTANTEAFFGQGTRLTVV.

This clone has a handful of counts. Germline and junction disagree at one end, which may indicate a read error. The V call is TRBV7-6, the J call TRBJ2-3; D is possibly TRBD2 (6 bases). The CDR3 totals 15 residues. Germline-derived CDR1 and CDR2 are SGHVS and FNYEAQ. The CDR3 nucleotides are TGTGCCAGCAGGTTAGCGGTAGATAGTGGAGATACGCAGTATTTT. Its translation: CASRLAVDSGDTQYF.

This clone was observed once. The gene calls are TRBV5-4 and TRBJ1-1; D is unresolved. This CDR3 has 14 residues. Germline V gives CDR1 SGHNT, CDR2 YYREEE (reference sequence). Trimming cost V 0 bases and J 2 bases, with 8 bases left between them. The CDR3, as DNA: TGTGCCAGCAGCTTGGATTCAGGAAACACTGAAGCTTTCTTT. Its translation is CASSLDSGNTEAFF.

The genes are TRBV5-1 and TRBJ1-5, with D perhaps TRBD1 (5 bases). V lost 0 bases, J lost 5 bases, and 9 bases lay in between. The CDR3 has 14 amino acids. Germline values: CDR1 SGHRS, CDR2 YFSETQ. CDR3: CASSLGGSDQPQHF. In DNA form, the CDR3 reads TGCGCCAGCAGCTTGGGGGGCTCCGATCAGCCCCAGCATTTT.

Only a few counts were recorded for this clone. V gene TRBV30 combines with J gene TRBJ1-1; D unresolved. Trimming removed 3 bases from V and 1 base from J, with 9 bases in between. The CDR3 is made up of 13 amino acids. Germline lookup yields CDR1 GTSNPN and CDR2 SVGIG (reference sequence). The CDR3 sequence is CAWREQPNTEAFF. In nucleotides, the CDR3 is TGTGCCTGGAGGGAACAGCCGAACACTGAAGCTTTCTTT.

This clone was observed once. The chain uses TRBV9 and TRBJ2-3; D uncertain. Germline V gene data show CDR1 as SGDLS and CDR2 as YYNGEE. With 0 bases removed from V and 1 base from J, the gap between germline ends came to 12 bases. This CDR3 spans 16 amino acids. Here the CDR3 reads CASSVGPRIRTDTQYF. In nucleotides, the CDR3 is TGTGCCAGCAGCGTAGGCCCTAGAATACGCACAGATACGCAGTATTTT.

The chain employs TRBV4-1 and TRBJ1-3, with a tentative D call TRBD1 (5 bases). The CDR3 length is 15 residues. The V and J ends lost 1 base and 8 bases respectively, with 15 bases between them. The germline CDR1 and CDR2 sequences are MGHRA and YSYEKL. The CDR3 nucleotides are TGCGCCAGCAGCCAAGTTCAGGGAATGGGCGACACCATATATTTT. This encodes CASSQVQGMGDTIYF.

The chain uses TRBV9 and TRBJ1-1; D may be TRBD1 (6 bases). Germline V gene lookup returns CDR1 SGDLS and CDR2 YYNGEE. CDR3 length: 13 residues. The V end lost 2 bases, the J end lost 3 bases, and 8 bases lay between the germline ends. CDR3 in amino acids: CASSVAGDTEAFF. The CDR3 DNA sequence: TGTGCCAGCAGCGTTGCAGGGGACACTGAAGCTTTCTTT.